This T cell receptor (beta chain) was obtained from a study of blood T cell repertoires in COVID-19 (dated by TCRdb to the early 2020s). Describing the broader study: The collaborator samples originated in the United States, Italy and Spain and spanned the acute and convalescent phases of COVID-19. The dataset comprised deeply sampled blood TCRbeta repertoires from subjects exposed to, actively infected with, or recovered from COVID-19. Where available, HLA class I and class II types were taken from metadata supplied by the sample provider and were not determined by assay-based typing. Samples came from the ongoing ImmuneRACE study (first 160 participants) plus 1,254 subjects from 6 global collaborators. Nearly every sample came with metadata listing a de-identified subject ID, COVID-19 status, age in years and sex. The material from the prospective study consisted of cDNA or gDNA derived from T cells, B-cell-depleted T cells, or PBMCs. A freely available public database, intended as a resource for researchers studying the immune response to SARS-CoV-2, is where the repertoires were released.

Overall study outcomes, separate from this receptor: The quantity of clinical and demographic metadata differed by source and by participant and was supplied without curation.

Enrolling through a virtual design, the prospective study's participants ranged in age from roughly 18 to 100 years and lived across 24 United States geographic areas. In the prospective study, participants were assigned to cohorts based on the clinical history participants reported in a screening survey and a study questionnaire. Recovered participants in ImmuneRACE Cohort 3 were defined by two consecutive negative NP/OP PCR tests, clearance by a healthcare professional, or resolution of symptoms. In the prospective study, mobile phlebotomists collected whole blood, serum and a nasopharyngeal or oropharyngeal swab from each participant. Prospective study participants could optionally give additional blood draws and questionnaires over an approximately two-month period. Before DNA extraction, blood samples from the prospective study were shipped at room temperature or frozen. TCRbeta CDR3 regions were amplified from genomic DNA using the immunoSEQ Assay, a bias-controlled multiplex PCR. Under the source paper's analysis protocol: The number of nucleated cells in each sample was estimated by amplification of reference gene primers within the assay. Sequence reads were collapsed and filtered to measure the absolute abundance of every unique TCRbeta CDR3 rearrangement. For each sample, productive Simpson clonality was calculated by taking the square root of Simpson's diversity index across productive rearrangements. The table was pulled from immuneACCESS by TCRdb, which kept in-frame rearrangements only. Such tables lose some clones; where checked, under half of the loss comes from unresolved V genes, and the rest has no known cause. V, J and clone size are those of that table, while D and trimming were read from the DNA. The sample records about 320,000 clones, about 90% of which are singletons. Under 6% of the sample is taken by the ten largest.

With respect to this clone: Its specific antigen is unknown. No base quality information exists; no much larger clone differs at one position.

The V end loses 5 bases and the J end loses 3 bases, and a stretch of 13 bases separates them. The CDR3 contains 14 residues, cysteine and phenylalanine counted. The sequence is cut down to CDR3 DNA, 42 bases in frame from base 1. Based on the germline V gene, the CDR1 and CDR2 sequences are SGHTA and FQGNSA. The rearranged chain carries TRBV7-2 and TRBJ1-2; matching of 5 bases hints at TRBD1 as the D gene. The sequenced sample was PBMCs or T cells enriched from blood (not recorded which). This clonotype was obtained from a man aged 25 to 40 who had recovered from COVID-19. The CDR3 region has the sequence CASSTGARDYGYTF. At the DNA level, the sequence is TGTGCCAGCAGCACAGGTGCCAGGGACTATGGCTACACCTTC.